This entry is about one TCR beta chain. This sample was taken from a study of T cells in Graves' hyperthyroidism and ophthalmopathy. Amplification targeted TCR beta CDR3 regions from RNA transcripts. HTBI primers were used for first-round RT-PCR of the TCR CDR3. TCRdb analysed the multiplex PCR reads with MiXCR anew, one entry per CDR3 protein. Of hundreds of thousands of distinct CDR3 sequences listed, about 38% are singletons. V was cut by 7 bases and J by 5 bases, with 15 bases left in between. This CDR3 has 13 residues. Per the germline V gene, CDR1 is MNHNS and CDR2 is SASEGT. The TCR originated in a man younger than 35 with Graves' hyperthyroidism. V usage is TRBV6-1 and J usage is TRBJ2-7; D may correspond to TRBD1 or TRBD2 (5 bases each). Sequenced material: blood. CDR3 nucleotide sequence: TGTGCCAGCACACGGGGCGGCCTTGACGAGCAGTACTTC. This encodes CASTRGGLDEQYF.